These 20 T cell receptor beta chains share one sample of origin, sequenced in a study of T cells and Merkel cell carcinoma outcomes. TCRdb keeps only in-frame clones here, not all; method: immunoSEQ multiplex PCR. The sample has 4,000 to 5,000 clones, 80% to 95% seen once. Sequencing was performed on tumor tissue from Merkel cell carcinoma. The receptor set was obtained from a human donor with Merkel cell carcinoma.

The chain has TRBV18 and TRBJ1-2, with 8 bases that match TRBD1. Germline CDR1 KGHSH, CDR2 LQKENI. The J segment lost 6 bases and the V segment lost 2 bases, leaving 5 bases of the junction unmatched. This CDR3 has 14 amino acids. The CDR3 DNA follows: TGTGCCAGCTCACCATCAGGGGGCGCGGATGGCTACACCTTC. Residues: CASSPSGGADGYTF.

This clone appeared a few times. This rearrangement joins TRBV6-1 to TRBJ2-7; no clear D. Germline CDR1 MNHNS, CDR2 SASEGT. The CDR3 loop spans 14 amino acids. With 2 bases removed from V and 2 bases from J, the gap between germline ends came to 10 bases. CDR3 amino acids: CASSEYPSPYEQYF. The CDR3, as DNA: TGTGCCAGCAGTGAATACCCCAGCCCCTACGAGCAGTACTTC.

J is TRBJ1-1 and V is TRBV10-3; D is unclear. This CDR3 has 15 residues. The germline V gene encodes CDR1 ENHRY and CDR2 SYGVKD. Trimming cost V 7 bases and J 1 base, with 16 bases left between them. CDR3 region: CAITEGRAGNTEAFF. The CDR3, as DNA: TGTGCCATCACAGAGGGTCGGGCCGGGAACACTGAAGCTTTCTTT.

This rearrangement joins TRBV9 to TRBJ2-5; a possible D gene is TRBD1 (5 bases). The CDR3 is made up of 14 amino acids. Looked up from germline, CDR1 is SGDLS and CDR2 is YYNGEE. V was pared by 3 bases and J by 4 bases, with 13 bases between. Here the CDR3 DNA reads TGTGCCAGCAGCGCCCCTTTTGGGGCAGAGACCCAGTACTTC. Translated, it gives CASSAPFGAETQYF. The full variable domain, with the rest looked up from reference TRBV9 and TRBJ2-5, is DSGVTQTPKHLITATGQRVTLRCSPRSGDLSVYWYQQSLDQGLQFLIQYYNGEERAKGNILERFSAQQFPDLHSELNLSSLELGDSALYFCASSAPFGAETQYFGPGTRLLVL.

The rearrangement uses TRBV4-3 and TRBJ2-6; tentatively, D is TRBD1 (5 bases). Germline V lookup: CDR1 LGHNA, CDR2 YSLEER. V was trimmed by 0 bases and J by 4 bases, leaving 13 bases between them. This CDR3 contains 17 residues. DNA for the CDR3: TGCGCCAGCAGCCAAGAAAGGGCCAGGGCAGGGGCCAACGTCCTGACTTTC. It codes for CASSQERARAGANVLTF.

The chain is built from TRBV7-9 and TRBJ2-3; 9 bases map to TRBD1. CDR1 and CDR2 (germline): SEHNR, FQNEAQ (reference sequence). The J segment lost 5 bases and the V segment lost 4 bases, leaving 7 bases of the junction unmatched. The CDR3 covers 15 residues. The DNA of the CDR3 is TGTGCCAGCAGCTCGGGACAGGGAAGGAAAGATACGCAGTATTTT. This codes for CASSSGQGRKDTQYF.

J is TRBJ1-3 and V is TRBV10-3; the match to TRBD1 covers 10 bases. V lost 10 bases and J lost 2; bases outside the gene matches: 2. The CDR3 loop spans 13 amino acids. Germline V gene lookup returns CDR1 ENHRY and CDR2 SYGVKD. The CDR3 nucleotides are TGTGCCAGCGGACAGGGGGCTGGAAACACCATATATTTT. It codes for CASGQGAGNTIYF.

About this clone itself: Its ends do not fully match the called genes, so a read error is possible. The V gene is TRBV25-1, the J gene TRBJ2-3; D might be TRBD1 (5 bases). The CDR3 runs 13 residues. CDR1 MGHDK and CDR2 SYGVNS come from the germline V gene. This CDR3 reads CVSSEQGSDTQYF. The CDR3 nucleotides are TGTGTCAGCAGTGAGCAGGGATCAGATACGCAGTATTTT. The full variable domain, completed using reference TRBV25-1 and TRBJ2-3, is EADIYQTPRYLVIGTGKKITLECSQTMGHDKMYWYQQDPGMELHLIHYSYGVNSTEKGDLSSESTVSRIRTEHFPLTLESARPSHTSQYLCVSSEQGSDTQYFGPGTRLTVL.

V usage is TRBV27 and J usage is TRBJ1-2, with unresolved D. This CDR3 has 14 residues. Trimming pared 5 bases from V and 2 bases from J, leaving 12 bases between. Germline CDR1 MNHEY, CDR2 SMNVEV (reference sequence). Written as DNA, the CDR3 is TGTGCCAGCAGTCAACACGAAGGGAACTATGGCTACACCTTC. It codes for CASSQHEGNYGYTF.

This clone was observed a single time. This chain connects TRBV7-9 to TRBJ1-1; maybe TRBD1 (6 bases). V was cut by 5 bases and J by 0 bases, with 16 bases left in between. The germline V gene has CDR1 SEHNR and CDR2 FQNEAQ (reference sequence). This CDR3 has 16 residues. CDR3: CASSTGPEGVNTEAFF. CDR3 nucleotide sequence: TGTGCCAGCAGCACGGGTCCCGAGGGGGTGAACACTGAAGCTTTCTTT. The variable domain in full, completed from reference TRBV7-9 and TRBJ1-1, reads DTGVSQNPRHKITKRGQNVTFRCDPISEHNRLYWYRQTLGQGPEFLTYFQNEAQLEKSRLLSDRFSAERPKGSFSTLEIQRTEQGDSAMYLCASSTGPEGVNTEAFFGQGTRLTVV.

The rearrangement joins TRBV18 to TRBJ2-6; TRBD2 is a possible D gene (6 bases). Trimming left V 4 bases short and J 2 bases short, with 9 bases between. CDR3 length equals 15 residues. CDR1 KGHSH and CDR2 LQKENI come from the germline V gene. The CDR3 protein is CASSLRDPGANVLTF. The CDR3 bases are TGTGCCAGCTCACTGCGGGACCCTGGGGCCAACGTCCTGACTTTC.

J is TRBJ2-7 and V is TRBV5-1; D possibly corresponds to TRBD2 (5 bases). With 0 bases removed from V and 3 bases from J, the gap between germline ends came to 10 bases. The V gene's germline CDR1 is SGHRS and CDR2 YFSETQ. CDR3 size: 14 residues. The CDR3 DNA reads TGCGCCAGCAGCTTGGAAGAGGGCCTCTACGAGCAGTACTTC. Translation gives CASSLEEGLYEQYF.

V gene TRBV5-6 combines with J gene TRBJ1-6, with D perhaps matching TRBD1 (6 bases). Germline assignment: CDR1 SGHDT and CDR2 YYEEEE. The CDR3 extends over 14 amino acids. Trimming took off 4 bases at V and 7 bases at J, with 12 bases between the two ends. For the CDR3, the DNA is TGTGCCAGCAGCCTACTTACAGGGAATTCACCCCTCCACTTT. Translation: CASSLLTGNSPLHF.

The chain couples TRBV4-1 to TRBJ1-1; possible D gene TRBD1, 5 bases. Trimming removed 4 bases from V and 0 bases from J, with 12 bases in between. The CDR3 consists of 15 residues. Germline assignment: CDR1 MGHRA and CDR2 YSYEKL. CDR3 region: CASSPSGALNTEAFF. In DNA form, the CDR3 reads TGCGCCAGCAGCCCTTCTGGGGCGCTGAACACTGAAGCTTTCTTT.

The chain joins TRBV12-5 to TRBJ2-7; 7 positions agree with TRBD2. This CDR3 contains 15 residues. V lost 7 bases to trimming and J lost 2 bases; unmatched junction nucleotides: 11. The germline gives CDR1 LGHNT, CDR2 FRNRAP. The CDR3 region has the DNA TGTGCTAGTGACCTACCTGGGGGGGATCCCTACGAGCAGTACTTC. The encoded protein is CASDLPGGDPYEQYF.

The gene calls are TRBV19 and TRBJ2-7, with D possibly TRBD2 on 5 matching bases. The CDR3 is 11 residues long. The V gene's germline CDR1 is LNHDA and CDR2 SQIVND (reference sequence). Deletions cut 11 bases from V and 5 bases from J, with 13 bases between. The CDR3 nucleotides read TGTGCCTCCCGGGGAGTCCACGAGCAGTACTTC. Translated, it gives CASRGVHEQYF.

The chain uses TRBV4-3 and TRBJ2-7; TRBD2 matches 9 bases. The CDR3 contains 17 residues. J lost 1 base, V lost 1 base, and 8 bases had no gene match. Germline CDR1 is LGHNA and CDR2 is YSLEER. CDR3 residues: CASSQGPASGASYEQYF. CDR3 bases: TGCGCCAGCAGCCAAGGCCCGGCTAGCGGGGCATCCTACGAGCAGTACTTC.

This chain connects TRBV27 to TRBJ2-5, with 12 bases fitting TRBD2. Trimming removed 8 bases from V and 4 bases from J; junction bases left unmatched: 8. CDR3 length: 15 residues. From germline, CDR1 is MNHEY and CDR2 SMNVEV (reference sequence). CDR3 nucleotides: TGTGCCAGCGCCACCAGACTAGCGGGGGCAGAGACCCAGTACTTC. This gives the protein CASATRLAGAETQYF.

V gene TRBV7-8 combines with J gene TRBJ2-5, with D unresolved. This CDR3 is built from 14 residues. Germline CDR1 is SGHVS and CDR2 is FQNEAQ. V gave up 3 bases and J gave up 9 bases, with 17 bases separating them. The CDR3, as DNA: TGTGCCAGCAGCTTCCGTAGTAGGGCCTGGGCCCAGTACTTC. This gives the protein CASSFRSRAWAQYF.

This chain connects TRBV28 to TRBJ2-2; D gene unclear. The V gene's germline CDR1 is MDHEN and CDR2 SYDVKM. The CDR3 covers 14 residues. Between the trimmed V and J ends, which lost 1 base and 4 bases, there was a span of 7 bases. The CDR3 sequence is CASSLFWGTGELFF. CDR3 coding DNA: TGTGCCAGCAGTTTATTTTGGGGCACCGGGGAGCTGTTTTTT. The full variable domain, in which reference TRBV28 and TRBJ2-2 provide the parts outside the CDR3, is DVKVTQSSRYLVKRTGEKVFLECVQDMDHENMFWYRQDPGLGLRLIYFSYDVKMKEKGDIPEGYSVSREKKERFSLILESASTNQTSMYLCASSLFWGTGELFFGEGSRLTVL.